Detailed here is one TCR beta chain. One end of the junction is discordant with germline, which a read error may explain. These data come from a study of regulatory T cells in long-lasting Graves disease. The time point is: newly diagnosed GD, antithyroid drugs for less than 3 months. Isolated PBMC RNA provided the starting material for the TCR library. With iRepertoire HTBI primers and Arm-PCR of CDR3 regions, TCR beta libraries were built. One entry per CDR3 protein results from TCRdb running MiXCR on the multiplex PCR reads. The sample records 580,000 or so distinct CDR3 sequences, roughly 15% being singletons. Separately, the same data were catalogued under a study of T cells in Graves' hyperthyroidism and ophthalmopathy. According to that study: First-round RT-PCR with HTBI primers amplified the TCR CDR3 region.

The sequence came from a man between 18 and 35 years old with Graves disease. Sequenced material: peripheral blood mononuclear cells (PBMCs), taken at new diagnosis, from a patient treated with antithyroid drugs.

In nucleotides, the CDR3 is TGTGCCGGCAGCATTGAGGGCACAGGGAGCTATGGCTACACCTTC. As protein: CAGSIEGTGSYGYTF. The chain combines TRBV5-6 with TRBJ1-2; a weak D match, TRBD1 (6 bases). This CDR3 is built from 15 residues. Germline V gene data show CDR1 as SGHDT and CDR2 as YYEEEE.